These 5 T cell receptor beta chains share one sample of origin, sequenced in a study of CD8+ T cells in alopecia areata. RNA, once extracted, was reverse transcribed into cDNA for use as the sequencing template. Here immunoSEQ multiplex PCR was the method, and the copy in TCRdb shows in-frame clones only, minus some. In the table there are roughly 200,000 clones, about 60% of which are singletons. The treatment was: oral pan-JAK inhibitor, 5-10 mg twice daily. The sample here was CD8+ T cells sorted from blood, taken at week 24, from a patient treated with tofacitinib. Receptor source: a human donor with alopecia areata.

CDR3 nucleotide sequence: TGTGCCAGCAGCGGGGGTTTTCCCAGCACAGATACGCAGTATTTT. This encodes CASSGGFPSTDTQYF. V is TRBV2 and J is TRBJ2-3, with a possible D match to TRBD2 (6 bases). The CDR3 has 15 residues. V lost 6 bases, J lost 0 bases, and 13 bases lay in between. Germline CDR1 reads SNHLY; CDR2 reads FYNNEI.

This rearrangement joins TRBV27 to TRBJ2-6; maybe TRBD1 (6 bases). CDR1 and CDR2 from the germline V gene are MNHEY and SMNVEV (reference sequence). V gave up 6 bases and J gave up 3 bases, with 9 bases separating them. This CDR3 contains 14 residues. The CDR3 reads CASSADSGANVLTF. DNA of the CDR3: TGTGCCAGCAGCGCGGACAGTGGGGCCAACGTCCTGACTTTC.

The chain recombines TRBV4-1 with TRBJ1-5, with unresolved D. Germline lookup yields CDR1 MGHRA and CDR2 YSYEKL. This CDR3 has 14 residues. Trimming left V 3 bases short and J 7 bases short, with 13 bases between. CDR3 sequence: CASSHIGRRQPQHF. The CDR3 DNA sequence: TGCGCCAGCAGCCACATTGGGCGCCGGCAGCCCCAGCATTTT.

The chain recombines TRBV13 with TRBJ2-3, with 8 bases matching TRBD2. V dropped 4 bases and J dropped 0; count of bases not matched to a gene: 6. The germline V gene has CDR1 PRHDT and CDR2 FYEKMQ (reference sequence). The CDR3 totals 16 residues. CDR3 loop: CASSSNGGASTDTQYF. For the CDR3, the DNA is TGTGCCAGCAGCTCGAACGGGGGGGCAAGCACAGATACGCAGTATTTT.

CDR3 in amino acids: CASSGDRGLVYGYTF. CDR3 DNA: TGTGCCAGCAGCGGGGACAGGGGGTTGGTCTATGGCTACACCTTC. V and J are TRBV5-6 and TRBJ1-2; TRBD1 matches 11 bases. The CDR3 totals 15 residues. The ends lost 4 bases at V and 4 bases at J; junction bases unmatched: 6. The germline gives CDR1 SGHDT, CDR2 YYEEEE.